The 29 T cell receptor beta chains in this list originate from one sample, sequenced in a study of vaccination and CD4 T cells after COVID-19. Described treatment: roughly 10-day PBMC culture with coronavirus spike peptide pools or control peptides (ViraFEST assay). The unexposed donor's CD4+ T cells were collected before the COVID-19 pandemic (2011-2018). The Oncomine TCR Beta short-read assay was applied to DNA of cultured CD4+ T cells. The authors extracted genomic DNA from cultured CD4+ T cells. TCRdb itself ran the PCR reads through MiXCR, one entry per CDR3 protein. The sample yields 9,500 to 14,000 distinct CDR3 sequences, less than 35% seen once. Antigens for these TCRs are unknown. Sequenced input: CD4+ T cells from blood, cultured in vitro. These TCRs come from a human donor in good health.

CDR3 region: CASTPDGGLSHYEQYF. The CDR3 nucleotides read TGTGCCAGCACCCCCGACGGGGGGCTTTCCCACTACGAGCAGTACTTC. The chain has TRBV28 and TRBJ2-7; perhaps TRBD2 as D (7 bases). V was trimmed by 7 bases and J by 3 bases, leaving 22 bases between them. CDR3 length equals 16 residues. Germline values: CDR1 MDHEN, CDR2 SYDVKM.

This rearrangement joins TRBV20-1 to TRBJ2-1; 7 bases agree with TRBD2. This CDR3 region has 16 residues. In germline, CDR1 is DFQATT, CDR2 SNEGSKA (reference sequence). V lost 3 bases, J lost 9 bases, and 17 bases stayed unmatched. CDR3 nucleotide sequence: TGCAGTGCTAGTTCGTTTAGCGGGTTCGCATGGGGTGAGCAGTTCTTC. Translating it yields CSASSFSGFAWGEQFF.

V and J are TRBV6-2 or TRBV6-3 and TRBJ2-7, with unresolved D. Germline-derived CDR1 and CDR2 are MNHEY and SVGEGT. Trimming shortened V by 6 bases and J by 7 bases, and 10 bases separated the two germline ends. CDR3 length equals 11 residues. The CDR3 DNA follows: TGTGCCAGCAGGGACCCGGTGGAGCAGTACTTC. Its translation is CASRDPVEQYF.

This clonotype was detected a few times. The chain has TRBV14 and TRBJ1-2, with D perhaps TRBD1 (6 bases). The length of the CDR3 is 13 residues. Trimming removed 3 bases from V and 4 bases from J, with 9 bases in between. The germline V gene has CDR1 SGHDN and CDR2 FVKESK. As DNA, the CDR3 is TGTGCCAGCAGCCATGGGGGCGGCTATGGCTACACCTTC. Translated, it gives CASSHGGGYGYTF.

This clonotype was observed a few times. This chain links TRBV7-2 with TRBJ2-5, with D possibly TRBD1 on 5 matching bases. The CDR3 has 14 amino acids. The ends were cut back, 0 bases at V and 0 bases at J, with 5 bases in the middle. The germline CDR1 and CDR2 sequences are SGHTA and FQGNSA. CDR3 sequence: CASSLATDQETQYF. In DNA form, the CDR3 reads TGTGCCAGCAGCTTAGCGACAGACCAAGAGACCCAGTACTTC. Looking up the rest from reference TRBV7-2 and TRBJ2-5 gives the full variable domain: GAGVSQSPSNKVTEKGKDVELRCDPISGHTALYWYRQSLGQGLEFLIYFQGNSAPDKSGLPSDRFSAERTGGSVSTLTIQRTQQEDSAVYLCASSLATDQETQYFGPGTRLLVL.

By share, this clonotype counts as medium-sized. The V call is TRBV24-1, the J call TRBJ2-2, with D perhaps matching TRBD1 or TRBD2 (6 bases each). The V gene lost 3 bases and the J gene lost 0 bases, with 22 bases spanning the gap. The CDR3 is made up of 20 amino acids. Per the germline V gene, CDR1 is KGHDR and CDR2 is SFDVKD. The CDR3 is CATSDVSGGGGPANTGELFF. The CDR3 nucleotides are TGTGCCACCAGTGATGTAAGCGGAGGGGGTGGCCCCGCGAACACCGGGGAGCTGTTTTTT.

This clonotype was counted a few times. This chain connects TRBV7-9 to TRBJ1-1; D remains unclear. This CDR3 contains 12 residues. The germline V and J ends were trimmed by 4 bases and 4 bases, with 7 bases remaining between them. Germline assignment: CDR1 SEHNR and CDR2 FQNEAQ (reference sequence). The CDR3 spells CASSYSITEAFF. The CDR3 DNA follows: TGTGCCAGCAGCTATTCTATCACTGAAGCTTTCTTT. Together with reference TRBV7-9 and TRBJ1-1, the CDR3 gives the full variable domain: DTGVSQNPRHKITKRGQNVTFRCDPISEHNRLYWYRQTLGQGPEFLTYFQNEAQLEKSRLLSDRFSAERPKGSFSTLEIQRTEQGDSAMYLCASSYSITEAFFGQGTRLTVV.

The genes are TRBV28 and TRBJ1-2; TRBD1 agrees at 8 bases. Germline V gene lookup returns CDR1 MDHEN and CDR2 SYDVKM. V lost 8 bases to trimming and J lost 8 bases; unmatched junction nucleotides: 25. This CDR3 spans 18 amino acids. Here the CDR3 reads CASVFSPAGGIRGVGYTF. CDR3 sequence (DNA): TGTGCCAGCGTATTTTCTCCGGCAGGGGGCATCCGGGGCGTAGGCTACACCTTC.

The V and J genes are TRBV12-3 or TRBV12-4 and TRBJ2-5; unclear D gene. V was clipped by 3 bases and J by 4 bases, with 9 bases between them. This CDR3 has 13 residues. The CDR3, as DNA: TGTGCCAGCAGTTTGATTGAAGGAGAGACCCAGTACTTC. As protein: CASSLIEGETQYF.

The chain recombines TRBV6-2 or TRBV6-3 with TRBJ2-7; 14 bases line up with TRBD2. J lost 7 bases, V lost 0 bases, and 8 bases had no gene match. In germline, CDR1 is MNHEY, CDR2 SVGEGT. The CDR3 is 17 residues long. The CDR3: CASSYSRTSGRPGEQYF. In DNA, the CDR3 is TGTGCCAGCAGTTACTCAAGGACTAGCGGGAGGCCGGGGGAGCAGTACTTC.

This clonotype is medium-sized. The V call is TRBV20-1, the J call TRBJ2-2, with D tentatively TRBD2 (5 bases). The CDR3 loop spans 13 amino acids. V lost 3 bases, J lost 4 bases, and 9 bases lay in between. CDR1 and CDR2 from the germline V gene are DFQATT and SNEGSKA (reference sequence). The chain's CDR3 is CSARTTSTGELFF. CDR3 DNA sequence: TGCAGTGCTAGGACTACAAGCACCGGGGAGCTGTTTTTT.

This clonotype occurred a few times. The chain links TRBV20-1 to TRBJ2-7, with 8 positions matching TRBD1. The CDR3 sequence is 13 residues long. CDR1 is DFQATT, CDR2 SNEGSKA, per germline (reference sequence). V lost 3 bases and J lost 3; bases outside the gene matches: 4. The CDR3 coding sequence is TGCAGTGCTAGTCACAGGGGGTACTACGAGCAGTACTTC. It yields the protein CSASHRGYYEQYF.

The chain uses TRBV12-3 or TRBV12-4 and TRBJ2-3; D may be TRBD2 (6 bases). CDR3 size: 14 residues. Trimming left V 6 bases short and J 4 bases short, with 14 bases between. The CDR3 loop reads CASRDYLGADTQYF. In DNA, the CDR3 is TGTGCCAGCAGGGACTACCTCGGGGCAGATACGCAGTATTTT.

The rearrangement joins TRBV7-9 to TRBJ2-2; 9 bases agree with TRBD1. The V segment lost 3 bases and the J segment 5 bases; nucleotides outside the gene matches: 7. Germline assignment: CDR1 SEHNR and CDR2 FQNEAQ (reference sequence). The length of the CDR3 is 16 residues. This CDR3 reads CASSFRGTGRTGELFF. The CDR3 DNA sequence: TGTGCCAGCAGCTTCCGCGGGACAGGGCGTACCGGGGAGCTGTTTTTT.

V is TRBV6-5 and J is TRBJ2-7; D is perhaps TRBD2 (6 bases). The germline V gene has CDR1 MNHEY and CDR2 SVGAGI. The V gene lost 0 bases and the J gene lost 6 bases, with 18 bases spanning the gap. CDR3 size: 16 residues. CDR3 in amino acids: CASSYSSGSAIGEQYF. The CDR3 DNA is TGTGCCAGCAGTTACTCATCCGGGAGCGCGATAGGCGAGCAGTACTTC.

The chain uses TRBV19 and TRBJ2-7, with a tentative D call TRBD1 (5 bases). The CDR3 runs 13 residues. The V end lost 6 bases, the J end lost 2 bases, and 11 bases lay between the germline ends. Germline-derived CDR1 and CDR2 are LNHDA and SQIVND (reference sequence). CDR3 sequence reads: CASRQVGTYEQYF. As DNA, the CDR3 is TGTGCCAGTAGACAGGTTGGGACCTACGAGCAGTACTTC. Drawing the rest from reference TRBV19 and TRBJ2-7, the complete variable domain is DGGITQSPKYLFRKEGQNVTLSCEQNLNHDAMYWYRQDPGQGLRLIYYSQIVNDFQKGDIAEGYSVSREKKESFPLTVTSAQKNPTAFYLCASRQVGTYEQYFGPGTRLTVT.

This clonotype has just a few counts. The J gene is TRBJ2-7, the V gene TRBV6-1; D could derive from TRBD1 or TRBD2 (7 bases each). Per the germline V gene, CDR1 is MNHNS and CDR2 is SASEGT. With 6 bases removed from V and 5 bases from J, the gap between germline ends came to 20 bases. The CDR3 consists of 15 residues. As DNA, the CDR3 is TGTGCCAGCAGAACTACGGGGGCAGGGGGGGACGAGCAGTACTTC. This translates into CASRTTGAGGDEQYF.

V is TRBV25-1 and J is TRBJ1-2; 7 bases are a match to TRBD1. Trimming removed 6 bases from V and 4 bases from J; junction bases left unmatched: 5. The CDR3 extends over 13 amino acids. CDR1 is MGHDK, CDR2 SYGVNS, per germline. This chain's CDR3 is CASRADRSYGYTF. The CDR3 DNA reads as TGTGCCAGCAGAGCGGACAGGAGCTATGGCTACACCTTC.

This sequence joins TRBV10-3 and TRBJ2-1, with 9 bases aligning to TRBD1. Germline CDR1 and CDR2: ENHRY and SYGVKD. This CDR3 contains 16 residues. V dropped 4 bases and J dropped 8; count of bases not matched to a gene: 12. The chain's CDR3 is CAISARDRVISDEQFF. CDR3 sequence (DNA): TGTGCCATCAGTGCCCGGGACAGGGTAATTTCGGATGAGCAGTTCTTC.

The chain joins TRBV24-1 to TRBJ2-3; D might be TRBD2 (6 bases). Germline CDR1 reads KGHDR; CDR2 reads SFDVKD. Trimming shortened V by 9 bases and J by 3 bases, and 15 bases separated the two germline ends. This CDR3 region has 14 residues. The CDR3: CATRRGGDTDTQYF. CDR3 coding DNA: TGTGCCACCCGGCGGGGCGGGGATACAGATACGCAGTATTTT.

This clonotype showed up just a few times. The CDR3 loop reads CASPLASRTTNTGELFF. CDR3 DNA: TGTGCCAGTCCCTTAGCCTCCAGGACCACGAACACCGGGGAGCTGTTTTTT. The J gene is TRBJ2-2, the V gene TRBV7-3; D uncertain. This CDR3 spans 17 amino acids. The germline V and J ends were trimmed by 9 bases and 0 bases, with 20 bases remaining between them. Germline assignment: CDR1 SGHTA and CDR2 FQGTGA.

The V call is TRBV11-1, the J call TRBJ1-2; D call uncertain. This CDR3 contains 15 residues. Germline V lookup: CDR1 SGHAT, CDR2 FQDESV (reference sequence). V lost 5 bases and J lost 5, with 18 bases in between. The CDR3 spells CASSHPPGGRYGYTF. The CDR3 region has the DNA TGTGCCAGCAGCCACCCTCCGGGCGGGAGATATGGCTACACCTTC.

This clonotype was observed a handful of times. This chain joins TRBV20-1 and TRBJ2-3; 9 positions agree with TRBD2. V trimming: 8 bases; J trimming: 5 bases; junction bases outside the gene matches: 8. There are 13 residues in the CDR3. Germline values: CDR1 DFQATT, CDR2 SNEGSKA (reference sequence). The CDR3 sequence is CSSVAGVIDTQYF. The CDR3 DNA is TGCAGTTCTGTAGCGGGAGTGATAGATACGCAGTATTTT.

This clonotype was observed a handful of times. For the CDR3, the DNA is TGTGCCAGCAGCCCAGGTGTCCTTGGGGCTAGCGGGGGGTCCTACGAGCAGTACTTC. Amino acid sequence: CASSPGVLGASGGSYEQYF. The chain has TRBV5-5 and TRBJ2-7; 11 bases align to TRBD2. Trimming cost V 4 bases and J 1 base; bases outside gene matches: 16. The CDR3 spans 19 residues. Germline V gene data show CDR1 as SGHKS and CDR2 as YYEKEE (reference sequence).

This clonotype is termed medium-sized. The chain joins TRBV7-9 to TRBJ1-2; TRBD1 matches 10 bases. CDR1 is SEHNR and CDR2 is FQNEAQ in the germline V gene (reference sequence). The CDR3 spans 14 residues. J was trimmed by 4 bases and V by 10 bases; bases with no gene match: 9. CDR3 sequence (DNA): TGTGCCATTCCGCGACAGGGGGCTCTCTATGGCTACACCTTC. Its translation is CAIPRQGALYGYTF.

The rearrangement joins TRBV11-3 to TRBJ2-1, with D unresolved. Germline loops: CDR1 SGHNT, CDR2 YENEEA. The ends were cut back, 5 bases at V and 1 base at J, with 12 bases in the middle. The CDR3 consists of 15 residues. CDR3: CASSAQTGSYNEQFF. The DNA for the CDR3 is TGTGCCAGCAGCGCCCAGACCGGGTCCTACAATGAGCAGTTCTTC. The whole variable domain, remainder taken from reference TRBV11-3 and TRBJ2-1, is EAGVVQSPRYKIIEKKQPVAFWCNPISGHNTLYWYLQNLGQGPELLIRYENEEAVDDSQLPKDRFSAERLKGVDSTLKIQPAELGDSAVYLCASSAQTGSYNEQFFGPGTRLTVL.

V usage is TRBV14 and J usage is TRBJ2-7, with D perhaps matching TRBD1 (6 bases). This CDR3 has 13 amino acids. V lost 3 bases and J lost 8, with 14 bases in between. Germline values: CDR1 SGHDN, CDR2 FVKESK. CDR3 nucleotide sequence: TGTGCCAGCAGCCAGACCGGGACAACCAAGCAGTACTTC. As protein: CASSQTGTTKQYF. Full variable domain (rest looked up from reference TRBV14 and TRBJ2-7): EAGVTQFPSHSVIEKGQTVTLRCDPISGHDNLYWYRRVMGKEIKFLLHFVKESKQDESGMPNNRFLAERTGGTYSTLKVQPAELEDSGVYFCASSQTGTTKQYFGPGTRLTVT.

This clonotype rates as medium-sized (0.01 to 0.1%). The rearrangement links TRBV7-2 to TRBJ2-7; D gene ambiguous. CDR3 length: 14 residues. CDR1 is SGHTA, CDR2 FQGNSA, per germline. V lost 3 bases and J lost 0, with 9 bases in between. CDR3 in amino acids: CASSLNPSSYEQYF. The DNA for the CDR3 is TGTGCCAGCAGCTTGAACCCGAGCTCCTACGAGCAGTACTTC.

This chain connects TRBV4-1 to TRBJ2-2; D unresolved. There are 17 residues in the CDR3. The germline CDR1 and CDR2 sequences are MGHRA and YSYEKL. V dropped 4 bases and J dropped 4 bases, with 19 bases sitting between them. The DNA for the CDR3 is TGCGCCAGCAGCCTCAGACCAGCGAAGGTTGGCACCGGGGAGCTGTTTTTT. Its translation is CASSLRPAKVGTGELFF.